The 28 T cell receptor beta chains below all came from one sample that was sequenced in a study of shared clonotypes between healthy human individuals. Clones were sequenced by immunoSEQ multiplex PCR, and TCRdb holds only the in-frame ones, with some missing. The sample gives around 500,000 clones, over 70% of which show up once; about 12% is in the top ten. Sequenced sample: PBMCs. These receptors were taken from a woman aged 40 to 50 in good health. Some clones in this sample may be carry-over from other donors' samples.

V usage is TRBV7-2 and J usage is TRBJ2-2, with 7 bases identical to TRBD2. In germline, CDR1 is SGHTA, CDR2 FQGNSA. Trimming cost V 5 bases and J 5 bases; bases outside gene matches: 11. CDR3 length: 16 amino acids. DNA for the CDR3: TGTGCCAGCAGCCCTCGGGCGGCTAGCGGTACCGGGGAGCTGTTTTTT. Translating it yields CASSPRAASGTGELFF.

V gene TRBV6-4 combines with J gene TRBJ2-3; 9 positions match TRBD2. This CDR3 is built from 15 residues. Germline V gene sequence: CDR1 MRHNA, CDR2 SNTAGT. V was clipped by 6 bases and J by 1 base; unmatched bases: 5. The CDR3 DNA reads as TGTGCCAGCAGGGATAGCGGGAGCGGCACAGATACGCAGTATTTT. Its protein is CASRDSGSGTDTQYF.

CDR3 protein: CASRQPGQSQETQYF. In DNA form, the CDR3 reads TGTGCCAGCAGACAACCGGGACAGAGCCAAGAGACCCAGTACTTC. This rearrangement joins TRBV27 to TRBJ2-5; 7 bases are a match to TRBD1. Germline V lookup: CDR1 MNHEY, CDR2 SMNVEV (reference sequence). CDR3 length equals 15 residues. Trimming took 6 bases from V and 1 from J; bases not matched to a gene: 8.

The chain is built from TRBV2 and TRBJ1-3; D is unresolved. The germline CDR1 and CDR2 sequences are SNHLY and FYNNEI. V gave up 6 bases and J gave up 0 bases, with 15 bases separating them. The CDR3 is made up of 16 amino acids. CDR3 DNA sequence: TGTGCCAGCAGGGCGGTGCAGGTGGACTCTGGAAACACCATATATTTT. Translation: CASRAVQVDSGNTIYF.

This clone has a count of ten or more. The chain employs TRBV11-3 and TRBJ1-1, with D possibly TRBD1 on 6 matching bases. With 0 bases removed from V and 10 bases from J, the gap between germline ends came to 18 bases. Germline CDR1 SGHNT, CDR2 YENEEA. The CDR3 sequence is 15 residues long. The CDR3 is CASSLENREESGAFF. In DNA, the CDR3 is TGTGCCAGCAGCTTAGAAAACAGGGAAGAGAGTGGAGCTTTCTTT.

CDR3 amino acids: CASSLQWDRAYEQYF. The CDR3 DNA reads as TGTGCCAGCAGCTTACAATGGGACAGAGCCTACGAGCAGTACTTC. This sequence joins TRBV7-2 and TRBJ2-7, with TRBD1 identical over 7 bases. Germline loops: CDR1 SGHTA, CDR2 FQGNSA. V lost 2 bases, J lost 2 bases, and 6 bases stayed unmatched. The CDR3 is 15 amino acids.

V is TRBV11-2 and J is TRBJ1-2; D may be TRBD1 (5 bases). Trimming pared 4 bases from V and 5 bases from J, leaving 14 bases between. Germline V gene data show CDR1 as SGHAT and CDR2 as FQNNGV. The CDR3 covers 14 residues. The chain's CDR3 is CASSSTLGTYGYTF. The CDR3 DNA sequence: TGTGCCAGCAGCTCCACCCTTGGGACTTATGGCTACACCTTC.

The V call is TRBV18, the J call TRBJ2-7; 8 positions match TRBD2. Per germline, CDR1 KGHSH and CDR2 LQKENI. V was clipped by 2 bases and J by 3 bases; unmatched bases: 9. This CDR3 region has 16 residues. CDR3 sequence: CASSPGRGGVGYEQYF. The DNA of the CDR3 is TGTGCCAGCTCACCAGGTCGGGGGGGAGTCGGCTACGAGCAGTACTTC.

J is TRBJ2-1 and V is TRBV7-9; D possibly corresponds to TRBD1 (6 bases). Germline loops: CDR1 SEHNR, CDR2 FQNEAQ (reference sequence). V gave up 1 base and J gave up 5 bases, with 12 bases separating them. The CDR3 consists of 15 residues. The CDR3 is CASSLVAGVNNEQFF. CDR3 bases: TGTGCCAGCAGCTTAGTGGCAGGGGTTAACAATGAGCAGTTCTTC. The full variable domain, with the rest looked up from reference TRBV7-9 and TRBJ2-1, is DTGVSQNPRHKITKRGQNVTFRCDPISEHNRLYWYRQTLGQGPEFLTYFQNEAQLEKSRLLSDRFSAERPKGSFSTLEIQRTEQGDSAMYLCASSLVAGVNNEQFFGPGTRLTVL.

The chain uses TRBV6-4 and TRBJ2-7; D is possibly TRBD1 or TRBD2 (6 bases each). V lost 6 bases and J 2 bases, leaving 14 bases between the germline ends. From germline, CDR1 is MRHNA and CDR2 SNTAGT. This CDR3 has 14 residues. CDR3 amino acids: CASSQEGGPYEQYF. As DNA, the CDR3 is TGTGCCAGCAGCCAAGAGGGGGGACCCTACGAGCAGTACTTC.

The rearrangement uses TRBV10-1 and TRBJ1-2; D remains unclear. CDR3 size: 14 residues. The ends were cut back, 5 bases at V and 4 bases at J, with 14 bases in the middle. CDR1 and CDR2 from the germline V gene are WNHNN and SYGVQD (reference sequence). The CDR3, as DNA: TGCGCCAGCAGTTCCAGCCGAAAGACCTATGGCTACACCTTC. Translation: CASSSSRKTYGYTF.

The chain employs TRBV29-1 and TRBJ1-3, with D tentatively TRBD1 (6 bases). CDR3 length: 12 residues. The V and J ends lost 4 bases and 8 bases respectively, with 12 bases between them. Per germline, CDR1 SQVTM and CDR2 ANQGSEA. CDR3 bases: TGCAGCGTTGGCGGGGGCGGGGACACCATATATTTT. As protein: CSVGGGGDTIYF.

V gene TRBV28 combines with J gene TRBJ1-2, with D possibly TRBD1 on 5 matching bases. CDR3 length equals 13 residues. Germline V gene sequence: CDR1 MDHEN, CDR2 SYDVKM. V was clipped by 2 bases and J by 4 bases, with 8 bases between them. CDR3 sequence reads: CASSLEQVYGYTF. In DNA form, the CDR3 reads TGTGCCAGCAGTTTAGAACAGGTCTATGGCTACACCTTC.

CDR3 sequence: CASSSTLGGMNTEAFF. For the CDR3, the DNA is TGTGCCAGCAGCTCAACCCTCGGGGGAATGAACACTGAAGCTTTCTTT. V usage is TRBV7-2 and J usage is TRBJ1-1; D may be TRBD1 (5 bases). In germline, CDR1 is SGHTA, CDR2 FQGNSA. The CDR3 loop spans 16 amino acids. Trimming shortened V by 4 bases and J by 0 bases, and 15 bases separated the two germline ends.

The genes are TRBV6-5 and TRBJ1-4; D is unclear. Germline V gene sequence: CDR1 MNHEY, CDR2 SVGAGI. The CDR3 consists of 14 residues. V was clipped by 0 bases and J by 8 bases, with 10 bases between them. CDR3 sequence: CASSYSRPREKLFF. For the CDR3, the DNA is TGTGCCAGCAGTTACTCCAGGCCGCGGGAAAAACTGTTTTTT.

This clone was seen more than once but under ten times. A far larger clone is off by one base, so a read error is likely. The sample contains more than one DNA sequence encoding this CDR3. The J gene is TRBJ1-1, the V gene TRBV4-2; 7 bases agree with TRBD1. Germline V CDR1 and CDR2: LGHNA, YNFKEQ. The length of the CDR3 is 15 residues. CDR3 amino acids: CASSQGDSLNTEAFF. In DNA form, the CDR3 reads TGTGCCAGCAGCCAAGGGGACAGCTTGAATACTGAAGCTTTCTTT.

About this clone itself: A much bigger clone sits one base away, suggesting this may be a read error. The chain links TRBV18 to TRBJ2-5; no clear D gene. CDR1 KGHSH and CDR2 LQKENI come from the germline V gene. The CDR3 has 12 amino acids. The CDR3 sequence is CASSPRQEAQYF. In nucleotides, the CDR3 is TGTGCCAGCTCACCACGACAAGAGGCCCAGTACTTC.

About this clone: A junction boundary mismatches the germline segment, possibly from a read error. The chain combines TRBV7-7 with TRBJ1-1; no reliable D call. The germline V gene encodes CDR1 SSHAT and CDR2 FNYEAQ (reference sequence). This CDR3 contains 13 residues. The CDR3 DNA follows: TGTGCTAGCAGCTCGGACGTGAACACTGAAGCTTTCTTT. Protein sequence: CASSSDVNTEAFF.

This chain connects TRBV18 to TRBJ2-2; D is ambiguous. Germline lookup yields CDR1 KGHSH and CDR2 LQKENI. V was shortened by 2 bases and J by 2 bases, with 3 bases between the two germline ends. This CDR3 is 13 amino acids long. The CDR3 nucleotides are TGTGCCAGCTCACCAGAAAACACCGGGGAGCTGTTTTTT. Translated, it gives CASSPENTGELFF.

The CDR3 DNA reads TGTGCCAGCAGTGAGCAGGGGGGTACTGAAGCTTTCTTT. As protein: CASSEQGGTEAFF. The rearrangement joins TRBV6-4 to TRBJ1-1; 7 positions agree with TRBD1. Germline-derived CDR1 and CDR2 are MRHNA and SNTAGT. V dropped 3 bases and J dropped 5; count of bases not matched to a gene: 3. The CDR3 loop spans 13 amino acids.

Details on this clone: A far more abundant clone sits one base away, making this likely a read error. The DNA of the CDR3 is TGTGCCAGCGCCCGGGACAGGGGGCAAGGGACCCAGTACTTC. This codes for CASARDRGQGTQYF. The chain combines TRBV18 with TRBJ2-5, with TRBD1 matching over 12 bases. The germline gives CDR1 KGHSH, CDR2 LQKENI. The CDR3 totals 14 residues.

The CDR3 spells CASSLQGAGNTIYF. The DNA for the CDR3 is TGCGCCAGCAGCTTGCAGGGAGCTGGAAACACCATATATTTT. The J gene is TRBJ1-3, the V gene TRBV5-1; tentatively, D is TRBD1 (5 bases). The CDR3 extends over 14 amino acids. Between the trimmed V and J ends, which lost 1 base and 2 bases, there was a span of 7 bases. Germline V gene lookup returns CDR1 SGHRS and CDR2 YFSETQ.

The chain employs TRBV11-2 and TRBJ2-7; D unresolved. The CDR3 contains 16 residues. Trimming removed 2 bases at V and 0 bases at J, with 14 bases between. Germline CDR1 and CDR2: SGHAT and FQNNGV. The CDR3 here is CASSLYWLTTSYEQYF. CDR3 nucleotides: TGTGCCAGCAGCTTATACTGGCTGACGACCTCCTACGAGCAGTACTTC. The full variable domain, its missing parts supplied by reference TRBV11-2 and TRBJ2-7, is EAGVAQSPRYKIIEKRQSVAFWCNPISGHATLYWYQQILGQGPKLLIQFQNNGVVDDSQLPKDRFSAERLKGVDSTLKIQPAKLEDSAVYLCASSLYWLTTSYEQYFGPGTRLTVT.

The V and J genes are TRBV18 and TRBJ1-4; D unresolved. Germline loops: CDR1 KGHSH, CDR2 LQKENI. CDR3 length equals 13 residues. Trimming took 1 base from V and 11 from J, leaving 11 bases between them. The CDR3 nucleotides read TGTGCCAGCTCACCACGGAGGGAAGAGAAACTGTTTTTT. This gives the protein CASSPRREEKLFF.

The V call is TRBV11-3, the J call TRBJ2-3, with D tentatively TRBD1 or TRBD2 (5 bases each). With 1 base removed from V and 8 bases from J, the gap between germline ends came to 13 bases. This CDR3 region has 14 residues. Germline V CDR1 and CDR2: SGHNT, YENEEA. The CDR3 spells CASSLATGAGTQYF. CDR3 nucleotide sequence: TGTGCCAGCAGCTTAGCGACCGGGGCGGGTACGCAGTATTTT.

This chain links TRBV7-2 with TRBJ2-7, with 8 bases lining up with TRBD2. Germline trimming cut 5 bases from V and 3 bases from J; bases unmatched to any gene: 9. Per germline, CDR1 SGHTA and CDR2 FQGNSA. The CDR3 length is 15 residues. DNA for the CDR3: TGTGCCAGCAGCCCGGGGGGACTAGGGATCTACGAGCAGTACTTC. Its protein product is CASSPGGLGIYEQYF.

The chain carries TRBV29-1 and TRBJ2-1; TRBD2 agrees at 12 bases. This CDR3 spans 15 amino acids. Losses at the gene ends were 5 bases for V and 4 bases for J; bases not matched to a gene: 6. Germline V lookup: CDR1 SQVTM, CDR2 ANQGSEA. DNA for the CDR3: TGCAGCGTTCTAGCGGGAGGGCTCAAGTACAATGAGCAGTTCTTC. It encodes CSVLAGGLKYNEQFF.

The chain carries TRBV6-1 and TRBJ1-1; the match to TRBD1 covers 7 bases. CDR3 size: 12 residues. The germline V gene has CDR1 MNHNS and CDR2 SASEGT. The V and J ends lost 8 bases and 7 bases, in that order; junction bases with no gene match: 7. The CDR3 DNA reads as TGTGCCAGCGGCGACAGGGAACTTGAAGCTTTCTTT. Its protein is CASGDRELEAFF.